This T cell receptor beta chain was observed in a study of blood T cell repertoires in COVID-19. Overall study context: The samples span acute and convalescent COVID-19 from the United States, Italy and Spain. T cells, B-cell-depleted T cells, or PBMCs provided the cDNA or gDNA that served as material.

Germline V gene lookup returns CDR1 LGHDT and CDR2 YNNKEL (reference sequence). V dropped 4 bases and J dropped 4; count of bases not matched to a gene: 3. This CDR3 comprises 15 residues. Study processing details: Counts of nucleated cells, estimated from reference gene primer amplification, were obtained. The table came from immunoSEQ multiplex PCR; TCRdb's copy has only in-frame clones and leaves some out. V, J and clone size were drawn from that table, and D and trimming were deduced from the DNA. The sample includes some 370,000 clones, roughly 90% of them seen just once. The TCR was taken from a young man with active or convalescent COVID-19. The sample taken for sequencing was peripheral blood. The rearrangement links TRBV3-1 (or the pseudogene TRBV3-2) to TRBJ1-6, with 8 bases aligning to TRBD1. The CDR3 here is CASSPRDRYNSPLHF. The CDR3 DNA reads TGTGCCAGCAGCCCCCGGGACAGGTATAATTCACCCCTCCACTTT.